This is a list of T cell receptor beta chains from one sample in a study of blood T cell repertoires in COVID-19. Produced via immunoSEQ multiplex PCR; TCRdb's table is partial and in-frame only. Altogether 300,000 to 400,000 clones are present, about 86% being singletons, with the ten largest covering approximately 4%. Sequencing was performed on PBMCs or T cells enriched from blood (not recorded which). The receptor source for this set is a middle-aged woman with acute COVID-19. CDR3s include the opening cysteine and the closing phenylalanine or tryptophan. D genes are given only for firm matches. The listing skips clone size in some rows; elsewhere it reads once, few, many or a size class.

v_call	j_call	clone_size	d_call	cdr3_length	cdr3_nt	cdr3_aa
TRBV19	TRBJ2-3	-	TRBD1	14	TGTGCCACCTCGCAGACAGGGTCTACAGATACGCAGTATTTT	CATSQTGSTDTQYF
TRBV20-1	TRBJ2-1	-	-	15	TGCAGTGCTAGTCCCGGGACTTCCGACTACAATGAGCAGTTCTTC	CSASPGTSDYNEQFF
TRBV19	TRBJ2-2	-	TRBD1	12	TGTGCCACCAGGGACAGGGGATCGGAGCTGTTTTTT	CATRDRGSELFF
TRBV19	TRBJ1-2	-	-	12	TGTGCCAGTAGTACAGACAGCTATGGCTACACCTTC	CASSTDSYGYTF
TRBV2	TRBJ1-6	-	-	13	TGTGCCAGCGGGGGACGGGGGAGTTCACCCCTCCACTTT	CASGGRGSSPLHF
TRBV24-1	TRBJ1-2	once	TRBD1	15	TGTGCCACCAGTGACAACAGGGGACTTAACTATGGCTACACCTTC	CATSDNRGLNYGYTF
TRBV28	TRBJ1-6	-	-	15	TGTGCCAGCAGTTTATCCGGGACACTTGGAACACCCCTCCACTTT	CASSLSGTLGTPLHF
TRBV9	TRBJ1-3	-	-	14	TGTGCCAGCAGCGTAGGGGGGGGCAGAAACACCATATATTTT	CASSVGGGRNTIYF
TRBV29-1	TRBJ1-2	-	-	15	TGCAGCGTTGAAGATTCAGAGGCATTGCGGTATGGCTACACCTTC	CSVEDSEALRYGYTF
TRBV4-1	TRBJ1-2	-	-	17	TGCGCCAGCAGCTCATCCCCGACAGGAATCGAGGATTATGGCTACACCTTC	CASSSSPTGIEDYGYTF
TRBV6-5	TRBJ2-7	-	TRBD2	14	TGTGCCAGCACCCGGACTAGCGGGAGTTACGAGCAGTACTTC	CASTRTSGSYEQYF
TRBV2	TRBJ1-5	-	-	13	TGTGCCAGCACCCAGGAACTCAATCAGCCCCAGCATTTT	CASTQELNQPQHF
TRBV18	TRBJ2-5	-	TRBD1	15	TGTGCCAGCTCACCTCGCGACAGGGCGCAAGAGACCCAGTACTTC	CASSPRDRAQETQYF
TRBV2	TRBJ2-3	-	TRBD2	17	TGTGCCAGCAGTGCCGGGGAGGGGACTAGCGGGACAGATACGCAGTATTTT	CASSAGEGTSGTDTQYF
TRBV18	TRBJ2-1	-	-	12	TGTGCCAGCTCATACGACTCTAGTGAGCAGTTCTTC	CASSYDSSEQFF
TRBV19	TRBJ1-2	-	TRBD1	12	TGTGCCAGTCAGACAGGGGTAGTCGGCTACACCTTC	CASQTGVVGYTF
TRBV5-6	TRBJ1-2	-	TRBD1	16	TGTGCCAGCAGCTTGAACCCCTCGACAGGGAGAAATGGCTACACCTTC	CASSLNPSTGRNGYTF
TRBV5-4	TRBJ2-7	-	TRBD1	16	TGTGCCAGCAGCGGATACTCCGGGACAGGGTTCAACGAGCAGTACTTC	CASSGYSGTGFNEQYF
TRBV6-2/TRBV6-3	TRBJ1-5	-	-	15	TGTGCCAGCAGTTTTGACACAGGGAAGGGACAGCCCCAGCATTTT	CASSFDTGKGQPQHF
TRBV4-1	TRBJ1-1	-	-	15	TGCGCCAGCAGCCAAGCATCTCAGGCGATAGCTGAAGCTTTCTTT	CASSQASQAIAEAFF
TRBV9	TRBJ1-4	-	-	15	TGTGCCAGCAGCGGCAACAGCCCAACTAATGAAAAACTGTTTTTT	CASSGNSPTNEKLFF
TRBV12-5	TRBJ2-3	-	-	13	TGTGCTAGTGGTTCCTCCAGGCAAGATACGCAGTATTTT	CASGSSRQDTQYF
TRBV15	TRBJ1-2	-	-	13	TGTGCCACCAGCAGATTTCAGGGGCGCGGCTACACCTTC	CATSRFQGRGYTF
TRBV5-1	TRBJ2-3	-	-	16	TGCGCCAGCAGCTTGGCCATTTTGCGGGACACAGATACGCAGTATTTT	CASSLAILRDTDTQYF
TRBV5-1	TRBJ1-5	-	-	15	TGCGCCAGCAGCTTGGCGGGGGGGGGCAATCAGCCCCAGCATTTT	CASSLAGGGNQPQHF
TRBV2	TRBJ2-5	-	TRBD2	16	TGTGCCAGCAGTGAAGGTTTACTAGCGGGAGGAGAGACCCAGTACTTC	CASSEGLLAGGETQYF
TRBV7-6	TRBJ2-1	-	TRBD1	16	TGTGCCAGCAGCTCAGCGAGGACAGGGCCCTACAATGAGCAGTTCTTC	CASSSARTGPYNEQFF
TRBV24-1	TRBJ2-2	few	-	12	TGTGCCACCAGGACCGGGGCCGGGGAGCTGTTTTTT	CATRTGAGELFF
TRBV2	TRBJ1-2	-	-	14	TGTGCCAGCAGTTACAGGGCGGCTAACTATGGCTACACCTTC	CASSYRAANYGYTF
TRBV5-4	TRBJ1-1	-	-	14	TGTGCCAGCATCCCCGGCAGAGGTGGCACTGAAGCTTTCTTT	CASIPGRGGTEAFF
TRBV4-2	TRBJ2-2	few	TRBD2	19	TGTGCCAGCAGCCGGAGGGGTGGACTAGCGGGAGCGAACACCGGGGAGCTGTTTTTT	CASSRRGGLAGANTGELFF
TRBV11-2	TRBJ2-2	-	TRBD2	15	TGTGCCAGCAGCTTAAGCAGGGCGGGAGCCGGGGAGCTGTTTTTT	CASSLSRAGAGELFF
TRBV25-1	TRBJ2-7	once	-	14	TGTGCCAGCAGTGCACATGAGACAGTTTACGAGCAGTACTTC	CASSAHETVYEQYF
TRBV6-5	TRBJ1-1	-	-	12	TGTGCCAGCAGGGAGGTGGACACTGAAGCTTTCTTT	CASREVDTEAFF
TRBV6-6	TRBJ2-3	-	-	14	TGTGCCAGCAGTTACTCCCGGGGGACAGATACGCAGTATTTT	CASSYSRGTDTQYF
TRBV11-1	TRBJ2-5	once	-	14	TGTGCCAGCAGCTTGGGACTCTTCGGGGAGACCCAGTACTTC	CASSLGLFGETQYF
TRBV9	TRBJ2-1	-	TRBD2	14	TGTGCCAGCAGCGGTAGCGGGAGTTACAATGAGCAGTTCTTC	CASSGSGSYNEQFF
TRBV19	TRBJ1-5	-	-	15	TGTGCCAGTAGTATAGGTAATCGGGGAATGGAGCCCCAGCATTTT	CASSIGNRGMEPQHF
TRBV19	TRBJ1-5	-	TRBD1	16	TGTGCCAGTAGTACTCGACAGGGGGCAAGCAATCAGCCCCAGCATTTT	CASSTRQGASNQPQHF
TRBV5-4	TRBJ2-3	-	-	17	TGTGCCAGCAGCTTGCGTCGAGGGAGTGCAAGCACAGATACGCAGTATTTT	CASSLRRGSASTDTQYF
TRBV28	TRBJ1-6	-	-	21	TGTGCCAGCACCACATACTCGGGCTCAGGGGCGGGTTTGGAAAATTTTTCACCCCTCCACTTT	CASTTYSGSGAGLENFSPLHF
TRBV9	TRBJ2-1	-	TRBD2	16	TGTGCCAGCAGCTTAAGGACTAGCGGCTCCTACAATGAGCAGTTCTTC	CASSLRTSGSYNEQFF
TRBV19	TRBJ2-2	-	-	17	TGTGCCAGTAGTAACCAGATGGGGGGGCTCCACACCGGGGAGCTGTTTTTT	CASSNQMGGLHTGELFF
TRBV15	TRBJ2-2	-	-	17	TGTGCCACCAGCAGAGGGCAGGGCAGCGCGAACACCGGGGAGCTGTTTTTT	CATSRGQGSANTGELFF
TRBV2	TRBJ1-6	-	-	17	TGTGCCAGCAGTCCATCCTCGCGGGGCTCCTATAATTCACCCCTCCACTTT	CASSPSSRGSYNSPLHF
TRBV19	TRBJ1-3	-	TRBD1	15	TGTGCCAGTAGTACGGGACAGGGTTATGGAAACACCATATATTTT	CASSTGQGYGNTIYF
TRBV6-5	TRBJ1-2	-	-	14	TGTGCCAGCAGTAAACCGGGACATGAGTATGGCTACACCTTC	CASSKPGHEYGYTF
TRBV18	TRBJ1-1	-	TRBD1	15	TGTGCCAGCTCACATGGACAGGGGGCCGGGACTGAAGCTTTCTTT	CASSHGQGAGTEAFF
TRBV11-2	TRBJ2-1	few	-	17	TGTGCCAGCAGCTTGGGCAGATGGGTGGGGGCGCGAAATGAGCAGTTCTTC	CASSLGRWVGARNEQFF
TRBV5-5	TRBJ1-5	once	-	14	TGTGCCAGCAGCTTGGCGGGTGACCGACAGCCCCAGCATTTT	CASSLAGDRQPQHF
TRBV7-2	TRBJ1-2	once	TRBD1	16	TGTGCCAGCAGCTCTCAGACGACCGGGACAGGGGTCGGCTACACCTTC	CASSSQTTGTGVGYTF
TRBV12-3/TRBV12-4	TRBJ2-7	-	TRBD2	13	TGTGCCAGCAGTTTAGGCGGGAGAGTCGAGCAGTACTTC	CASSLGGRVEQYF
TRBV2	TRBJ2-7	few	TRBD1	15	TGTGCCAGCAGTTACGGGACAGGCCTATCCTACGAGCAGTACTTC	CASSYGTGLSYEQYF
TRBV12-3/TRBV12-4	TRBJ1-1	-	-	13	TGTGCCAGCAGTTCGGGGTTGCACACTGAAGCTTTCTTT	CASSSGLHTEAFF
TRBV7-2	TRBJ1-1	-	-	15	TGTGCCAGCAGCTTAGCGCCAGGCTCGAACCCTGAAGCTTTCTTT	CASSLAPGSNPEAFF
TRBV10-2	TRBJ2-3	-	-	15	TGCGCCAGCGTTCGGGGGGCGAGGAGCACAGATACGCAGTATTTT	CASVRGARSTDTQYF
TRBV5-1	TRBJ1-1	-	-	16	TGCGCCAGCAGCTTGACGGCAGGTCCGCAGAACACTGAAGCTTTCTTT	CASSLTAGPQNTEAFF
TRBV19	TRBJ1-2	-	TRBD1	14	TGTGCCAGTAGTAGGGACAGGATTAACTATGGCTACACCTTC	CASSRDRINYGYTF
TRBV7-3	TRBJ2-4	-	TRBD2	19	TGTGCCAGCAGCTTGAGGACTAGCAAGGGGGGACTAGCCAAAAACATTCAGTACTTC	CASSLRTSKGGLAKNIQYF